The clone carrying this T cell receptor beta chain is categorized as medium-sized. The data were obtained in a study of blood T cell repertoires in COVID-19. Study at large: Acute and convalescent COVID-19 specimens originated in the United States, Italy and Spain. T cells, B-cell-depleted T cells, or PBMCs provided the cDNA or gDNA that served as material.

In the original workflow: Scientists estimated how many nucleated cells there were by amplifying reference gene primers. Here immunoSEQ multiplex PCR was the method, and the copy in TCRdb shows in-frame clones only, minus some. V, J and clone size are those of that table, while D and trimming were read from the DNA. There are some 65,000 clones in the sample; 80% occur only once, and around 9.6% lies in the top ten. This CDR3 region has 13 residues. Germline-derived CDR1 and CDR2 are SGDLS and YYNGEE. V lost 3 bases and J 3 bases, leaving 7 bases between the germline ends. The source of this sequence is a human donor in a cohort sampled during active COVID-19. V is TRBV9 and J is TRBJ2-1; no reliable D call. What was sequenced was peripheral blood. CDR3 sequence (DNA): TGTGCCAGCAGCGCCCCCATCTACAATGAGCAGTTCTTC. Its translation is CASSAPIYNEQFF.